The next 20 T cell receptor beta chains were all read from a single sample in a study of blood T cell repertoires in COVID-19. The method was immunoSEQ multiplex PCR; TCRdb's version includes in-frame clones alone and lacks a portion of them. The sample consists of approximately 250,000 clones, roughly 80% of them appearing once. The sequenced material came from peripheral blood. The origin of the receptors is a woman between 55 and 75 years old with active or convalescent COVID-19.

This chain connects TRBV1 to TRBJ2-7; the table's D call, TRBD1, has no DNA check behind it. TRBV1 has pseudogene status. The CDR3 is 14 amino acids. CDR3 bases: TGCACCAGCAGCCATGCACAGGGGGCTGGAGAGCAGTACGTC. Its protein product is CTSSHAQGAGEQYV.

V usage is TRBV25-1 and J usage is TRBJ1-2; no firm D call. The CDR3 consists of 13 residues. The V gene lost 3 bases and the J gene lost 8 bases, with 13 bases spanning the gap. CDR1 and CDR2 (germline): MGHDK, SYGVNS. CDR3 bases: TGTGCCAGCAGTGATGAGGTCTTGAAGGGCTACACCTTC. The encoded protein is CASSDEVLKGYTF.

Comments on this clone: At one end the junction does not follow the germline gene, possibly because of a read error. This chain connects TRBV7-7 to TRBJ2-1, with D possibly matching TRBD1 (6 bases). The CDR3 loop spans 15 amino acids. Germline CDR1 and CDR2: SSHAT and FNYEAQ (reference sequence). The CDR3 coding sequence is TGTGCTAGCAGCTTCGGGGCAGGGGTGTTAGATGAGCAGTTCTTC. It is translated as CASSFGAGVLDEQFF.

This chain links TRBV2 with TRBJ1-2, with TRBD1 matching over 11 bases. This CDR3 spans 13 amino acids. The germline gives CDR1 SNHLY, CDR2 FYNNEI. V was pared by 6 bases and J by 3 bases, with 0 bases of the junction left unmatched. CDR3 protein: CASRGQGDYGYTF. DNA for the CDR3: TGTGCCAGCAGGGGACAGGGGGACTATGGCTACACCTTC.

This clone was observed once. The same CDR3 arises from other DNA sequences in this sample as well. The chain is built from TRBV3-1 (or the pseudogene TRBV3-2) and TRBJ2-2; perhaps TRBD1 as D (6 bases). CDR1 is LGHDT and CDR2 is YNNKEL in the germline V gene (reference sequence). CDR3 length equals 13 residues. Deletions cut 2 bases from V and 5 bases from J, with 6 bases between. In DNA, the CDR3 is TGTGCCAGCAGCCAAAGGGGGACCGGGGAGCTGTTTTTT. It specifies CASSQRGTGELFF.

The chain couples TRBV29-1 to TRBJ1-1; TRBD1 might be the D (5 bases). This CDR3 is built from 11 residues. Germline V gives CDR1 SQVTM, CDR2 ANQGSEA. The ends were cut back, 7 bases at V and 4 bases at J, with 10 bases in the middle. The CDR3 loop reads CSAIRGTEAFF. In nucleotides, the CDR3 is TGCAGCGCTATTAGGGGCACTGAAGCTTTCTTT. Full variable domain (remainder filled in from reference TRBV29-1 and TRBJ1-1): SAVISQKPSRDICQRGTSLTIQCQVDSQVTMMFWYRQQPGQSLTLIATANQGSEATYESGFVIDKFPISRPNLTFSTLTVSNMSPEDSSIYLCSAIRGTEAFFGQGTRLTVV.

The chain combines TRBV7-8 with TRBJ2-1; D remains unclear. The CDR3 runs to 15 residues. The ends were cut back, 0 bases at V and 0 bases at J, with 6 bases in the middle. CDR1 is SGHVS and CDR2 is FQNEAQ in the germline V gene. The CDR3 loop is CASSLAPSSYNEQFF. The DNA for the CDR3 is TGTGCCAGCAGCTTAGCTCCCAGCTCCTACAATGAGCAGTTCTTC. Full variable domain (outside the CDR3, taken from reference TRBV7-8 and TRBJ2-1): GAGVSQSPRYKVAKRGQDVALRCDPISGHVSLFWYQQALGQGPEFLTYFQNEAQLDKSGLPSDRFFAERPEGSVSTLKIQRTQQEDSAVYLCASSLAPSSYNEQFFGPGTRLTVL.

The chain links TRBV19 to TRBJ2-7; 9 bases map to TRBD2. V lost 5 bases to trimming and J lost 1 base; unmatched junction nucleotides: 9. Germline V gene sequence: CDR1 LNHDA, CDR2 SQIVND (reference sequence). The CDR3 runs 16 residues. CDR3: CASSPRTSGLSYEQYF. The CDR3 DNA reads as TGTGCCAGTAGTCCACGAACTAGCGGGTTATCCTACGAGCAGTACTTC.

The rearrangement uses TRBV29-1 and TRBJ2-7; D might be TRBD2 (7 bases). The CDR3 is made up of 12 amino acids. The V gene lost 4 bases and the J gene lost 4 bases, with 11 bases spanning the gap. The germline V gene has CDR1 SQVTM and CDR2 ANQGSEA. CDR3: CSVVGGLYEQYF. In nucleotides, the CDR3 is TGCAGCGTTGTCGGGGGGCTTTACGAGCAGTACTTC.

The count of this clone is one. CDR3 protein: CASSRDRGDGNQPQHF. The CDR3 DNA follows: TGTGCCAGCAGCCGGGACAGGGGGGATGGCAATCAGCCCCAGCATTTT. The chain couples TRBV6-6 to TRBJ1-5; 11 bases match TRBD1. Germline V lookup: CDR1 MNHNY, CDR2 SVGAGI (reference sequence). The CDR3 has 16 residues. With V trimmed by 6 bases and J by 2 bases, 6 bases remained unmatched.

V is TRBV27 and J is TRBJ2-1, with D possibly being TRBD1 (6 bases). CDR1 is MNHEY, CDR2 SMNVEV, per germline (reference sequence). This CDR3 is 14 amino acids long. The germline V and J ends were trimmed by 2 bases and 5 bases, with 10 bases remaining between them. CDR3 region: CASSLGQRNNEQFF. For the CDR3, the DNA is TGTGCCAGCAGTTTAGGACAGAGGAACAATGAGCAGTTCTTC.

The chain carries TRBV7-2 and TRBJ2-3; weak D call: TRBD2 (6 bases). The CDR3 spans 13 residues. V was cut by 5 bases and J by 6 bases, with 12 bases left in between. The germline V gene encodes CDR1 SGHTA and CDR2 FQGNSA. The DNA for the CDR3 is TGTGCCAGCAGCCCCGGGACTGTTGATACGCAGTATTTT. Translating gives CASSPGTVDTQYF. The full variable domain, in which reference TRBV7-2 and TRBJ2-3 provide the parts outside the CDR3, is GAGVSQSPSNKVTEKGKDVELRCDPISGHTALYWYRQSLGQGLEFLIYFQGNSAPDKSGLPSDRFSAERTGGSVSTLTIQRTQQEDSAVYLCASSPGTVDTQYFGPGTRLTVL.

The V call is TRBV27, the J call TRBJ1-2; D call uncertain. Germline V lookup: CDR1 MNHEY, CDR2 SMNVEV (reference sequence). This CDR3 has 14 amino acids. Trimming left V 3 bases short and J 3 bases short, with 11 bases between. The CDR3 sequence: CASSLYRSDYGYTF. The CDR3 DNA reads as TGTGCCAGCAGTTTGTACCGCTCGGACTATGGCTACACCTTC.

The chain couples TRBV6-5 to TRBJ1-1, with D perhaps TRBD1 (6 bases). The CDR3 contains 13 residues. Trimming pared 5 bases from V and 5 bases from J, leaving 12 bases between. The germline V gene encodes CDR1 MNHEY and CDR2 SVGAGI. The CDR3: CASSTDRPTEAFF. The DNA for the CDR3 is TGTGCCAGCAGTACAGACAGGCCGACTGAAGCTTTCTTT.

The CDR3 here is CASSYQGQAGNEKLFF. DNA of the CDR3: TGTGCCAGCAGTTACCAAGGACAGGCGGGGAATGAAAAACTGTTTTTT. V usage is TRBV6-6 and J usage is TRBJ1-4; 7 bases align to TRBD1. Germline V gene lookup returns CDR1 MNHNY and CDR2 SVGAGI (reference sequence). CDR3 length: 16 amino acids. The trim removed 2 bases at V and 5 bases at J, leaving 8 bases unmatched.

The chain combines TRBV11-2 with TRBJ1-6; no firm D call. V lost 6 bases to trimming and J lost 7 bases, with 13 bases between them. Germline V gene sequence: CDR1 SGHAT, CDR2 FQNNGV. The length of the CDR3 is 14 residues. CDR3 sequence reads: CASSPPGANSPLHF. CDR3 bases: TGTGCCAGCAGTCCCCCGGGAGCGAATTCACCCCTCCACTTT.

CDR3 residues: CASSLMGGRGGYTF. The CDR3 DNA follows: TGTGCCAGCAGTTTAATGGGGGGGAGGGGTGGCTACACCTTC. This rearrangement joins TRBV27 to TRBJ1-2, with a weak D call TRBD1 (5 bases). From germline, CDR1 is MNHEY and CDR2 SMNVEV (reference sequence). V was shortened by 2 bases and J by 7 bases, with 14 bases between the two germline ends. This CDR3 comprises 14 residues.

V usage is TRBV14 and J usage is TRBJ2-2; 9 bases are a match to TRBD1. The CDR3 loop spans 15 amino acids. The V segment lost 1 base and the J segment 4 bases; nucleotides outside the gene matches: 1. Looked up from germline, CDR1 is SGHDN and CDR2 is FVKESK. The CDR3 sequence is CASSQGDRVTGELFF. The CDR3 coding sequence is TGTGCCAGCAGCCAAGGGGACAGGGTCACCGGGGAGCTGTTTTTT. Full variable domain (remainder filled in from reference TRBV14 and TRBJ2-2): EAGVTQFPSHSVIEKGQTVTLRCDPISGHDNLYWYRRVMGKEIKFLLHFVKESKQDESGMPNNRFLAERTGGTYSTLKVQPAELEDSGVYFCASSQGDRVTGELFFGEGSRLTVL.

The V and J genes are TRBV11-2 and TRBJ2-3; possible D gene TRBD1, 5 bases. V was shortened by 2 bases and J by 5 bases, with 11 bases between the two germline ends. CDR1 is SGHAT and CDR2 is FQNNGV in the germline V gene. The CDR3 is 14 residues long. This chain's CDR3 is CASSLSATEDTQYF. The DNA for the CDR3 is TGTGCCAGCAGCTTAAGCGCGACAGAAGATACGCAGTATTTT.

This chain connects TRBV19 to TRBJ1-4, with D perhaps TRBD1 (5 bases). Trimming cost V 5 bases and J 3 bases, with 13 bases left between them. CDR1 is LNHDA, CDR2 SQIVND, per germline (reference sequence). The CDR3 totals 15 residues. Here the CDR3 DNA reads TGTGCCAGTAGTGACAGTCGGAGGGCTAATGAAAAACTGTTTTTT. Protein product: CASSDSRRANEKLFF.